These 31 T cell receptor beta chains originate from one sample sequenced in a study of early stage breast cancer tumors. Profiling relied on immunoSEQ multiplex PCR, and the TCRdb table lists in-frame clones only, not all of them. This table has about 51,000 clones, around 80% appearing once. Specimen: blood. The source is a middle-aged person with breast cancer.

This chain links TRBV5-1 with TRBJ2-1, with 13 nucleotides matching TRBD2. V was clipped by 2 bases and J by 15 bases; unmatched bases: 8. This CDR3 has 14 residues. In germline, CDR1 is SGHRS, CDR2 YFSETQ. The CDR3 here is CASSLGLAGDHRFF. Written as DNA, the CDR3 is TGCGCCAGCAGCTTAGGACTAGCGGGAGATCATAGGTTCTTC.

The rearrangement uses TRBV6-6 and TRBJ2-7; TRBD1 aligns across 7 bases. V lost 5 bases and J lost 6; bases outside the gene matches: 10. The germline gives CDR1 MNHNY, CDR2 SVGAGI (reference sequence). The CDR3 extends over 14 amino acids. CDR3: CASSRQGDLVEQYF. The DNA for the CDR3 is TGTGCCAGCAGTCGACAGGGCGATTTAGTCGAGCAGTACTTC.

This chain uses TRBV19 with TRBJ2-1, with 8 nucleotides matching TRBD2. This CDR3 is built from 19 residues. CDR1 is LNHDA, CDR2 SQIVND, per germline (reference sequence). The V segment lost 6 bases and the J segment 7 bases; nucleotides outside the gene matches: 23. The CDR3 DNA sequence: TGTGCCAGTAGCCCCGATCGGGGTGTGGGACTAGGTTCTTTGAATGAGCAGTTCTTC. Protein sequence: CASSPDRGVGLGSLNEQFF.

The chain couples TRBV5-8 to TRBJ1-5; no clear D. CDR1 is SGHTS and CDR2 is YDEGEE in the germline V gene. With 2 bases removed from V and 3 bases from J, the gap between germline ends came to 6 bases. The CDR3 consists of 13 residues. This CDR3 reads CASSFSYNQPQHF. CDR3 DNA: TGTGCCAGCAGCTTCAGTTACAATCAGCCCCAGCATTTT.

V is TRBV9 and J is TRBJ2-1, with a tentative D call TRBD1 (6 bases). The V gene's germline CDR1 is SGDLS and CDR2 YYNGEE. Trimming cost V 4 bases and J 15 bases, with 17 bases left between them. This CDR3 is built from 12 residues. The CDR3 spells CASSSTGSTRFF. The CDR3 DNA reads TGTGCCAGCAGCTCAACAGGGTCAACAAGGTTCTTC.

The chain uses TRBV21-1 and TRBJ1-1. TRBV21-1 counts as a pseudogene. The CDR3 sequence is 16 residues long. The DNA for the CDR3 is TGTGCCAGCAGCAAAGAGGAGGGGTTGAAGAGGACTGAAGCTTTCTTT. It yields the protein CASSKEEGLKRTEAFF.

This chain uses TRBV15 with TRBJ2-4, with a possible D match to TRBD1 (6 bases). The CDR3 spans 15 residues. Germline V gives CDR1 LNHNV, CDR2 YYDKDF (reference sequence). Between the trimmed V and J ends, which lost 1 base and 4 bases, there was a span of 11 bases. CDR3 nucleotide sequence: TGTGCCACCAGCAGAGGTCGAGGGACAAAAAACATTCAGTACTTC. Encoded protein: CATSRGRGTKNIQYF.

The CDR3 loop is CAWSVGASGRADTQYF. The CDR3 DNA is TGTGCCTGGAGTGTAGGGGCTAGCGGGAGGGCCGATACGCAGTATTTT. This chain links TRBV30 with TRBJ2-3; TRBD2 agrees at 12 bases. CDR3 length: 16 residues. V trimming: 0 bases; J trimming: 6 bases; junction bases outside the gene matches: 7. From germline, CDR1 is GTSNPN and CDR2 SVGIG (reference sequence).

J is TRBJ1-1 and V is TRBV5-6, with 8 bases lining up with TRBD1. V shed 3 bases, J shed 3 bases, and the junction held 7 bases outside the gene matches. CDR1 and CDR2 (germline): SGHDT, YYEEEE. The CDR3 totals 15 residues. As DNA, the CDR3 is TGTGCCAGCAGCTCCCGATGGGACAGGTACACTGAAGCTTTCTTT. Translated: CASSSRWDRYTEAFF.

The CDR3 DNA is TGTGCCAGCAGTTACGAGGTCTATGGCTACACCTTC. Its translation is CASSYEVYGYTF. This chain connects TRBV6-6 to TRBJ1-2; D unclear. The V and J ends lost 2 bases and 4 bases respectively, with 5 bases between them. Germline loops: CDR1 MNHNY, CDR2 SVGAGI (reference sequence). CDR3 length equals 12 residues.

This clone was picked up one time. This sequence joins TRBV25-1 and TRBJ1-1, with D possibly being TRBD1 (5 bases). This CDR3 is built from 16 residues. V lost 2 bases to trimming and J lost 0 bases, with 13 bases between them. Germline V lookup: CDR1 MGHDK, CDR2 SYGVNS. CDR3 nucleotide sequence: TGTGCCAGCAGTGAAGGGGGAGTCAACATGAACACTGAAGCTTTCTTT. Translation: CASSEGGVNMNTEAFF.

This clone occurred a few times. V and J are TRBV6-6 and TRBJ1-1; no reliable D call. Between the trimmed V and J ends, which lost 2 bases and 2 bases, there was a span of 6 bases. Germline CDR1 is MNHNY and CDR2 is SVGAGI (reference sequence). The length of the CDR3 is 13 residues. The CDR3 coding sequence is TGTGCCAGCAGTTACGTGGAAAACACTGAAGCTTTCTTT. Translation: CASSYVENTEAFF.

The chain employs TRBV18 and TRBJ2-7, with TRBD1 as a possible D gene (5 bases). V lost 0 bases, J lost 7 bases, and 16 bases lay in between. Germline V CDR1 and CDR2: KGHSH, LQKENI. The CDR3 covers 15 residues. In nucleotides, the CDR3 is TGTGCCAGCTCACCACCGACCCAGGGTGGTGGGGAGCAGTACTTC. Translated, it gives CASSPPTQGGGEQYF. Variable domain in full (rest from reference TRBV18 and TRBJ2-7): NAGVMQNPRHLVRRRGQEARLRCSPMKGHSHVYWYRQLPEEGLKFMVYLQKENIIDESGMPKERFSAEFPKEGPSILRIQQVVRGDSAAYFCASSPPTQGGGEQYFGPGTRLTVT.

This clone was picked up one time. J is TRBJ2-7 and V is TRBV7-9; TRBD2 aligns across 7 bases. Germline CDR1 and CDR2: SEHNR and FQNEAQ (reference sequence). The CDR3 spans 15 residues. The junction had 12 bases not matched to a gene; V was cut back by 4 bases and J by 6 bases. The CDR3 nucleotides are TGTGCCAGCAGCTCCGGTTGGGGGGAGGGAATCGAGCAGTACTTC. It codes for CASSSGWGEGIEQYF.

The chain combines TRBV27 with TRBJ1-5; D uncertain. This CDR3 region has 14 residues. V was shortened by 5 bases and J by 2 bases, with 10 bases between the two germline ends. CDR1 MNHEY and CDR2 SMNVEV come from the germline V gene (reference sequence). Here the CDR3 reads CASSQLGGNQPQHF. CDR3 nucleotides: TGTGCCAGCAGTCAACTGGGTGGCAATCAGCCCCAGCATTTT.

A few counts support this clone. This chain uses TRBV2 with TRBJ1-1, with unresolved D. V was shortened by 2 bases and J by 1 base, with 5 bases between the two germline ends. Germline loops: CDR1 SNHLY, CDR2 FYNNEI. The CDR3 runs 13 residues. In nucleotides, the CDR3 is TGTGCCAGCAGTGAATTGCAGAACACTGAAGCTTTCTTT. It is translated as CASSELQNTEAFF. Full variable domain (outside the CDR3, taken from reference TRBV2 and TRBJ1-1): EPEVTQTPSHQVTQMGQEVILRCVPISNHLYFYWYRQILGQKVEFLVSFYNNEISEKSEIFDDQFSVERPDGSNFTLKIRSTKLEDSAMYFCASSELQNTEAFFGQGTRLTVV.

The V call is TRBV12-5, the J call TRBJ2-7, with 7 nucleotides matching TRBD2. Germline CDR1 reads LGHNT; CDR2 reads FRNRAP. The CDR3 loop spans 13 amino acids. V gave up 2 bases and J gave up 6 bases; unmatched junction bases: 4. The CDR3 spells CASGLLGRAEQYF. CDR3 DNA: TGTGCTAGTGGTTTGTTAGGGAGGGCCGAGCAGTACTTC.

The V gene is TRBV11-3, the J gene TRBJ2-7; D remains ambiguous. Germline CDR1 reads SGHNT; CDR2 reads YENEEA. Trimming stripped 5 bases from V and 7 bases from J, with 15 bases between. The CDR3 runs to 13 residues. CDR3 sequence reads: CASSPSWRREQYF. CDR3 DNA: TGTGCCAGCAGCCCTAGTTGGCGTCGGGAGCAGTACTTC.

The chain combines TRBV6-6 with TRBJ1-1; D is ambiguous. Trimming took off 0 bases at V and 1 base at J, with 9 bases between the two ends. The CDR3 spans 15 residues. CDR1 and CDR2 (germline): MNHNY, SVGAGI (reference sequence). In nucleotides, the CDR3 is TGTGCCAGCAGTTACTCCGGACGGACGAACACTGAAGCTTTCTTT. It encodes CASSYSGRTNTEAFF.

This clone showed up just a few times. The V call is TRBV11-2, the J call TRBJ1-1; D is ambiguous. The CDR3 loop spans 13 amino acids. V lost 5 bases and J 0 bases, leaving 7 bases between the germline ends. CDR1 is SGHAT and CDR2 is FQNNGV in the germline V gene. The CDR3 spells CASSPLVNTEAFF. DNA for the CDR3: TGTGCCAGCAGCCCCCTGGTGAACACTGAAGCTTTCTTT.

The chain employs TRBV30 and TRBJ1-4; D gene uncertain. This CDR3 is 14 amino acids long. Per the germline V gene, CDR1 is GTSNPN and CDR2 is SVGIG (reference sequence). Between the trimmed V and J ends, which lost 1 base and 8 bases, there was a span of 14 bases. This CDR3 is CAWSAFGLREKLFF. The CDR3 DNA reads TGTGCCTGGAGTGCATTCGGGCTGCGGGAAAAACTGTTTTTT.

The gene calls are TRBV4-2 and TRBJ2-1; maybe TRBD2 (6 bases). V lost 0 bases, J lost 7 bases, and 19 bases lay in between. The germline V gene has CDR1 LGHNA and CDR2 YNFKEQ. The CDR3 spans 17 residues. The CDR3 protein is CASSQDIASASRNEQFF. DNA of the CDR3: TGTGCCAGCAGCCAAGATATCGCTAGCGCGTCGAGGAATGAGCAGTTCTTC.

Concerning this clone itself: At one end the junction does not follow the germline gene, possibly because of a read error. The V gene is TRBV7-7, the J gene TRBJ2-1; TRBD1 matches at 12 bases. From germline, CDR1 is SSHAT and CDR2 FNYEAQ (reference sequence). The CDR3 covers 15 residues. CDR3 protein: CASSSGTGGNNEQFF. The DNA of the CDR3 is TGTGCTAGCAGCTCCGGGACAGGGGGCAACAATGAGCAGTTCTTC.

The V call is TRBV7-9, the J call TRBJ2-7; 8 bases fit TRBD1. The ends lost 1 base at V and 1 base at J; junction bases unmatched: 3. Germline V gene lookup returns CDR1 SEHNR and CDR2 FQNEAQ (reference sequence). This CDR3 has 15 amino acids. This chain's CDR3 is CASSLVDRASYEQYF. DNA for the CDR3: TGTGCCAGCAGCTTAGTGGACAGGGCTTCCTACGAGCAGTACTTC.

The gene calls are TRBV7-9 and TRBJ2-5, with D perhaps matching TRBD2 (6 bases). V was trimmed by 4 bases and J by 4 bases, leaving 13 bases between them. The CDR3 extends over 14 amino acids. Per germline, CDR1 SEHNR and CDR2 FQNEAQ (reference sequence). The CDR3 sequence: CASSSGLSGETQYF. CDR3 nucleotides: TGTGCCAGCAGCTCGGGACTGAGTGGAGAGACCCAGTACTTC.

Only a few counts were recorded for this clone. This chain connects TRBV9 to TRBJ1-1; D ambiguous. The CDR3 sequence is 15 residues long. Trimming took 3 bases from V and 1 from J, leaving 13 bases between them. CDR1 and CDR2 from the germline V gene are SGDLS and YYNGEE. Written as DNA, the CDR3 is TGTGCCAGCAGCGCCTCAGTGGCGGGGAACACTGAAGCTTTCTTT. This encodes CASSASVAGNTEAFF.

This chain uses TRBV14 with TRBJ2-1, with 10 nucleotides matching TRBD2. V gave up 5 bases and J gave up 12 bases; unmatched junction bases: 4. The CDR3 spans 12 residues. CDR1 is SGHDN, CDR2 FVKESK, per germline. CDR3: CASSLAGGGQFF. DNA of the CDR3: TGTGCCAGCAGCTTAGCGGGAGGAGGGCAGTTCTTC. Variable domain in full (rest from reference TRBV14 and TRBJ2-1): EAGVTQFPSHSVIEKGQTVTLRCDPISGHDNLYWYRRVMGKEIKFLLHFVKESKQDESGMPNNRFLAERTGGTYSTLKVQPAELEDSGVYFCASSLAGGGQFFGPGTRLTVL.

This chain uses TRBV6-1 with TRBJ2-7; 7 bases match TRBD2. This CDR3 spans 15 amino acids. Germline CDR1 reads MNHNS; CDR2 reads SASEGT. The J segment lost 0 bases and the V segment lost 9 bases, leaving 11 bases of the junction unmatched. The CDR3 DNA is TGTGCCAGTGCCACGGGGGGTCATTTCTCCTACGAGCAGTACTTC. Protein sequence: CASATGGHFSYEQYF.

This rearrangement joins TRBV11-3 to TRBJ2-7; D is possibly TRBD1 or TRBD2 (5 bases each). The germline V gene encodes CDR1 SGHNT and CDR2 YENEEA. This CDR3 contains 14 residues. The V and J ends lost 1 base and 5 bases respectively, with 12 bases between them. The CDR3 sequence: CASSLGTGHDEQYF. As DNA, the CDR3 is TGTGCCAGCAGCTTAGGAACGGGGCATGACGAGCAGTACTTC.

The genes are TRBV7-3 and TRBJ2-7; the D call may be TRBD1 or TRBD2 (5 bases each). This CDR3 contains 13 residues. Trimming stripped 3 bases from V and 5 bases from J, with 11 bases between. Germline-derived CDR1 and CDR2 are SGHTA and FQGTGA. The CDR3 DNA sequence: TGTGCCAGCAGCTTCTCTTTGGGGGACGAGCAGTACTTC. It is translated as CASSFSLGDEQYF.

V gene TRBV7-3 combines with J gene TRBJ2-5; D may be TRBD2 (5 bases). The CDR3 consists of 14 residues. Trimming shortened V by 1 base and J by 5 bases, and 11 bases separated the two germline ends. CDR1 SGHTA and CDR2 FQGTGA come from the germline V gene. The CDR3 region is CASSLMEGGETQYF. The DNA for the CDR3 is TGTGCCAGCAGCTTAATGGAAGGCGGGGAGACCCAGTACTTC.